This TCR beta chain originates from a study of PD-L1 blockade in urothelial cancer. In the study overall: Blood samples had a median of about 150,000 T cells.

The time point: peripheral blood 6 weeks after treatment start. V shed 4 bases and J 1 base; nucleotides not matched to a gene: 9. The germline gives CDR1 SGHNT, CDR2 YYREEE (reference sequence). The CDR3 extends over 16 amino acids. Profiled with immunoSEQ multiplex PCR; TCRdb holds only in-frame clones, not every one. The sample consists of 75,000 to 100,000 clones, approximately 87% of them appearing once. This sequence joins TRBV5-4 and TRBJ2-3, with TRBD2 matching 7 bases. The specimen was PBMCs, collected around atezolizumab (anti-PD-L1) treatment. This TCR was sampled from an older man with urothelial cancer. The CDR3 coding sequence is TGTGCCAGCAGCGAACAATCTAGCGGACGCACAGATACGCAGTATTTT. It translates to CASSEQSSGRTDTQYF.